Listed below are T cell receptor beta chains from one sample, sequenced in a study of cytomegalovirus exposure and HLA in healthy donors. Generated by immunoSEQ multiplex PCR, the TCRdb table keeps only in-frame clones and is missing some. Of 200,000 to 250,000 clones in the sample, over 75% were seen once. The sample taken for sequencing was PBMCs. The receptors here all came from a woman aged 50 to 60 in good health and CMV-seropositive. CDR3s include the opening cysteine and the closing phenylalanine or tryptophan. D genes are given only for firm matches. The size entry is marked missing in some rows and otherwise reads once, few, many or a size class.

v_gene	abundance	j_gene	d_gene	CDR3aa
TRBV19	.	TRBJ1-2	TRBD1	CASKVGQGARGEGYTF
TRBV30	.	TRBJ1-2	.	CAWSLGANGYGYTF
TRBV5-1	.	TRBJ2-7	.	CASSLVLYRDGDEQYF
TRBV5-4	.	TRBJ1-2	.	CASSLPSHGPEGSSNGYTF
TRBV11-2	.	TRBJ1-3	.	CASSERAGLGGNTIYF
TRBV11-2	.	TRBJ1-2	.	CASSPRTTDANYGYTF
TRBV7-9	.	TRBJ2-1	.	CASSFPRATEQFF
TRBV6-5	.	TRBJ2-1	TRBD2	CASNPSGGNERKFF
TRBV29-1	.	TRBJ2-2	.	CSVGTRLQTGELFF
TRBV2	.	TRBJ1-1	.	CASTARGVNTEAFF
TRBV29-1	.	TRBJ1-4	TRBD1	CSVAGTGNEKLFF
TRBV20-1	.	TRBJ1-1	.	CSASGATEAFF
TRBV15	.	TRBJ1-2	.	CATSSQGNYGYTF
TRBV6-1	.	TRBJ1-1	TRBD1	CASSEGTGVTEAFF
TRBV7-9	.	TRBJ2-2	.	CASSLLRRGNTGELFF
TRBV19	.	TRBJ1-1	.	CASTGLRSGTEAFF
TRBV18	.	TRBJ2-7	.	CASSPPSRPSYEQYF
TRBV9	few	TRBJ1-1	.	CASSVRPQGNTEAFF
TRBV29-1	.	TRBJ1-1	.	CSVLGGYGGPEAFF
TRBV27	.	TRBJ2-1	.	CASSFGPQAEQFF
TRBV19	.	TRBJ1-5	TRBD1	CASSIRGQISNQPQHF
TRBV18	.	TRBJ1-2	.	CASSPLVEANYGYTF
TRBV5-1	once	TRBJ2-6	.	CASSRRAGANVLTF
TRBV25-1	.	TRBJ1-6	.	CASSDSRGTSPLHF
TRBV4-2	once	TRBJ2-1	TRBD1	CASSQGQGDVNEQFF
TRBV15	.	TRBJ1-5	TRBD1	CATSRGGTENQPQHF
TRBV5-1	.	TRBJ1-1	.	CASSLQGTDTNTEAFF
TRBV27	few	TRBJ2-7	.	CARPRGKVYEQYF
TRBV28	.	TRBJ1-4	.	CASISPSDARDSGRKLFF
TRBV5-4	.	TRBJ2-7	TRBD2	CASSLGAGSTYEQYF
TRBV5-4	.	TRBJ2-7	.	CASSLGYGESYEQYF
TRBV14	.	TRBJ2-1	.	CASSLAYGGKSNEQFF
TRBV6-4	.	TRBJ2-3	TRBD2	CASSDWASGSTDTQYF